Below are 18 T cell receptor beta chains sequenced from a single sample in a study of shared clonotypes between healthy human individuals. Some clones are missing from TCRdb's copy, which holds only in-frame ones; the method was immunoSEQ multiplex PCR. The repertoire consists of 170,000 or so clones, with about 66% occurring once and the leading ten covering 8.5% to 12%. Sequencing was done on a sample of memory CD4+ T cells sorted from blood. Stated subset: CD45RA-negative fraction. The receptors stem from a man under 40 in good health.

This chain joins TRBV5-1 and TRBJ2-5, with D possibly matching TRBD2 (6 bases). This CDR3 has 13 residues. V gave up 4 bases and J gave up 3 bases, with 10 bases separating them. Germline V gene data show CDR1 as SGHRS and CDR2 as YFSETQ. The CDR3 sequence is CASSRDFKETQYF. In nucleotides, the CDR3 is TGCGCCAGCAGCCGGGACTTCAAAGAGACCCAGTACTTC.

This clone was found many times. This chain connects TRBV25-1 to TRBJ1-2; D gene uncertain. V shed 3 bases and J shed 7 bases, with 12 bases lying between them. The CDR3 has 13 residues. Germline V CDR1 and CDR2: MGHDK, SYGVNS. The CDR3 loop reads CASSDRRGTGYTF. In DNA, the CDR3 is TGTGCCAGCAGTGACAGACGGGGAACTGGCTACACCTTC.

The CDR3 reads CASSSTLDTQYF. CDR3 DNA: TGCGCCAGCAGCTCAACGCTAGATACGCAGTATTTT. The rearrangement links TRBV5-1 to TRBJ2-3; no firm D call. The CDR3 contains 12 residues. V dropped 3 bases and J dropped 5 bases, with 7 bases sitting between them. CDR1 and CDR2 (germline): SGHRS, YFSETQ.

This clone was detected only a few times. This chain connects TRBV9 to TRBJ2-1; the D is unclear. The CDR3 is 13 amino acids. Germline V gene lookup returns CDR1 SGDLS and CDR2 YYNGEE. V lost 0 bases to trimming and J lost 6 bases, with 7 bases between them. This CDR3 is CASSVVPVNEQFF. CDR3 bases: TGTGCCAGCAGCGTAGTCCCAGTCAATGAGCAGTTCTTC.

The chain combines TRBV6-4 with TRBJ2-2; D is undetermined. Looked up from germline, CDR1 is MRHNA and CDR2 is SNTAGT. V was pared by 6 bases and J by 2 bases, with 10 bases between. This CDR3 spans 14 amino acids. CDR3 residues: CASSREPNTGELFF. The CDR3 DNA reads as TGTGCCAGCAGCCGAGAACCAAACACCGGGGAGCTGTTTTTT.

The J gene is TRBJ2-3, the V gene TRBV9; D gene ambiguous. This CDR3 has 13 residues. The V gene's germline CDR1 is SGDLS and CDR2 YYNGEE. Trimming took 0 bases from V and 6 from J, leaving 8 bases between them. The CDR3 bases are TGTGCCAGCAGCGTAGGGTTCTCTGATACGCAGTATTTT. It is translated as CASSVGFSDTQYF.

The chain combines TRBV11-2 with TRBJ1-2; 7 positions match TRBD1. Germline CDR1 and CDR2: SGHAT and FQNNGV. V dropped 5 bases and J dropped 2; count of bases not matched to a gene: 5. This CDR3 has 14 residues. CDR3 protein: CASSPRQGNYGYTF. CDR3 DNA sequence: TGTGCCAGCAGCCCAAGACAGGGAAACTATGGCTACACCTTC.

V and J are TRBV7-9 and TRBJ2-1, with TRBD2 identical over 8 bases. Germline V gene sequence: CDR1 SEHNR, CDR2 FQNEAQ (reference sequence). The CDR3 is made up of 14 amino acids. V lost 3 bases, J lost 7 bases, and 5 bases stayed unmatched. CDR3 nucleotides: TGTGCCAGCAGCTTCGGGGGGGCATATAATGAGCAGTTCTTC. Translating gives CASSFGGAYNEQFF. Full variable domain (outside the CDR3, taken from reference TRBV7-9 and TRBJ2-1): DTGVSQNPRHKITKRGQNVTFRCDPISEHNRLYWYRQTLGQGPEFLTYFQNEAQLEKSRLLSDRFSAERPKGSFSTLEIQRTEQGDSAMYLCASSFGGAYNEQFFGPGTRLTVL.

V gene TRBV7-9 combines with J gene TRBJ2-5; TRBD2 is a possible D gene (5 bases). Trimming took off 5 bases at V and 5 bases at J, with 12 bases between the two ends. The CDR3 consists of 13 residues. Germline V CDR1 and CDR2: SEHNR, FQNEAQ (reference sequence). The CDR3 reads CASSPAGGETQYF. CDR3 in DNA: TGTGCCAGCAGCCCGGCGGGTGGGGAGACCCAGTACTTC.

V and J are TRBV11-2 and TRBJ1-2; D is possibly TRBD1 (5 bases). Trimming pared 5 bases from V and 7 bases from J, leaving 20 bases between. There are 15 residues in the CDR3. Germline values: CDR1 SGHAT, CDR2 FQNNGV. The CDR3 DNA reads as TGTGCCAGCAGCCCACTTCAGGGCAGGATGTCTGGCTACACCTTC. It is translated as CASSPLQGRMSGYTF.

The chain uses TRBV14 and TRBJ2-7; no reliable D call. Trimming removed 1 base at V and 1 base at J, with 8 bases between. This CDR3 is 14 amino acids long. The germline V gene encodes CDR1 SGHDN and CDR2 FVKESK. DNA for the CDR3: TGTGCCAGCAGCCAAGCGGTCCAATCCTACGAGCAGTACTTC. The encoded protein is CASSQAVQSYEQYF.

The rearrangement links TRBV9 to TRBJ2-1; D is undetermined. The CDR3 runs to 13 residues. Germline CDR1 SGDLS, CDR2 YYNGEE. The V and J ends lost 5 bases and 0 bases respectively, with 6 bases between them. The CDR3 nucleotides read TGTGCCAGCAGTAAGAACTCCTACAATGAGCAGTTCTTC. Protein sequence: CASSKNSYNEQFF. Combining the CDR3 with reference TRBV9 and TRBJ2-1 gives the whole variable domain DSGVTQTPKHLITATGQRVTLRCSPRSGDLSVYWYQQSLDQGLQFLIQYYNGEERAKGNILERFSAQQFPDLHSELNLSSLELGDSALYFCASSKNSYNEQFFGPGTRLTVL.

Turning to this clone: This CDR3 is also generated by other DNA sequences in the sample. The CDR3 DNA sequence: TGTGCCAGCTCACCCGGGACAGCCAGCTACGAGCAGTACTTC. Encoded protein: CASSPGTASYEQYF. The J gene is TRBJ2-7, the V gene TRBV18, with 7 positions matching TRBD1. Germline V gene sequence: CDR1 KGHSH, CDR2 LQKENI. This CDR3 comprises 14 residues. Losses at the gene ends were 3 bases for V and 3 bases for J; bases not matched to a gene: 5.

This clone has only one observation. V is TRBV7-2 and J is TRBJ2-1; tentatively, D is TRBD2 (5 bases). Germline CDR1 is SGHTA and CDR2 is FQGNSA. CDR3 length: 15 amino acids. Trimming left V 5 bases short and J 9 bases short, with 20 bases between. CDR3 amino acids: CASSLSLPGGIEQFF. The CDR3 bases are TGTGCCAGCAGCCTAAGCCTCCCCGGAGGCATTGAGCAGTTCTTC.

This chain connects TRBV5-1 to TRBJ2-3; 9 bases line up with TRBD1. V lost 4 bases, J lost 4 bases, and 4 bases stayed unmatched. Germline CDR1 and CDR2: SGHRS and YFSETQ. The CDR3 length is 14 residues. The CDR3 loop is CASSNTGGADTQYF. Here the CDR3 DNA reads TGCGCCAGCAGCAACACAGGGGGCGCAGATACGCAGTATTTT.

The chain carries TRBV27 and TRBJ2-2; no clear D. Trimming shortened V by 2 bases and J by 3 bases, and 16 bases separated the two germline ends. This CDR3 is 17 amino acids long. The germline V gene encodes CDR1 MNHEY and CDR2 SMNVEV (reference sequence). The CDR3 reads CASSLVGLWVDTGELFF. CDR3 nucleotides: TGTGCCAGCAGTTTAGTAGGGCTGTGGGTGGACACCGGGGAGCTGTTTTTT.

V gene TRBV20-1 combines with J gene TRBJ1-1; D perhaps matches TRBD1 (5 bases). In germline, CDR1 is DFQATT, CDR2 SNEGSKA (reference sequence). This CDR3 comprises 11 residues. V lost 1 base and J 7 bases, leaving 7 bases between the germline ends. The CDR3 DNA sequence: TGCAGTGCTAGAGGGACAATTGAAGCTTTCTTT. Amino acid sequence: CSARGTIEAFF.

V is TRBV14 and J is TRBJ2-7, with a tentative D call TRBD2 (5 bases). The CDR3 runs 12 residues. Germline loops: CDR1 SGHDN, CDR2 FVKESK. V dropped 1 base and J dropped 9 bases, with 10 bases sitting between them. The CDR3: CASSQGTVGQYF. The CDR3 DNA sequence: TGTGCCAGCAGCCAAGGGACTGTCGGGCAGTACTTC.